One sample yielded the 16 T cell receptor beta chains listed below, sequenced in a study of early T cells in non-severe SARS-CoV-2 infection. In TCRdb, the 5' RACE reads were re-called with MiXCR into one record per CDR3 protein. The table has about 36,000 distinct CDR3 sequences, more than 8% seen once. The sequencing input was whole blood. The receptors come from an adult who was a healthcare worker with PCR-confirmed SARS-CoV-2 infection or an uninfected control (not recorded which).

This clonotype was found many times. This chain uses TRBV29-1 with TRBJ2-2; unclear D gene. Germline CDR1 is SQVTM and CDR2 is ANQGSEA. This CDR3 is built from 12 residues. The CDR3 DNA reads as TGCGCGGAGAGACTTAACACCGGGGAGCTGTTTTTT. Translation: CAERLNTGELFF.

This clonotype was found many times. The chain joins TRBV5-4 to TRBJ2-2; 12 bases match TRBD2. Per germline, CDR1 SGHNT and CDR2 YYREEE (reference sequence). The CDR3 totals 16 residues. The J segment lost 4 bases and the V segment lost 3 bases, leaving 4 bases of the junction unmatched. The CDR3 loop reads CASSYLAGGPTGELFF. CDR3 sequence (DNA): TGTGCCAGCAGCTATCTAGCGGGGGGGCCCACCGGGGAGCTGTTTTTT.

This clonotype came up many times. This sequence joins TRBV4-3 and TRBJ2-3; D might be TRBD1 or TRBD2, each matching 5 bases. The germline gives CDR1 LGHNA, CDR2 YSLEER. The CDR3 runs to 12 residues. V was clipped by 4 bases and J by 6 bases, with 8 bases between them. CDR3 amino acids: CASSRDGDTQYF. As DNA, the CDR3 is TGCGCCAGCAGCCGGGACGGCGATACGCAGTATTTT.

This clonotype was observed at least ten times. CDR3 amino acids: CSADPGTAYGYTF. The CDR3 DNA reads TGCAGTGCTGACCCAGGGACGGCCTATGGCTACACCTTC. V gene TRBV20-1 combines with J gene TRBJ1-2; TRBD1 is a possible D gene (5 bases). Per the germline V gene, CDR1 is DFQATT and CDR2 is SNEGSKA (reference sequence). Trimming cost V 5 bases and J 4 bases, with 14 bases left between them. The length of the CDR3 is 13 residues.

This clonotype has a handful of counts. The CDR3 region is CASSRPGSGANVLTF. The CDR3 DNA is TGTGCCAGCAGTCGACCGGGCTCTGGGGCCAACGTCCTGACTTTC. The chain employs TRBV6-1 and TRBJ2-6; D is undetermined. Germline CDR1 reads MNHNS; CDR2 reads SASEGT. The CDR3 has 15 amino acids. The V end lost 5 bases, the J end lost 0 bases, and 8 bases lay between the germline ends.

As concerns this clonotype: A junction boundary mismatches the germline segment, possibly from a read error. CDR3 in amino acids: CAGSLSGGATTDTQYF. The CDR3 bases are TGTGCCGGCAGCCTTAGCGGGGGGGCCACGACAGATACGCAGTATTTT. The chain links TRBV11-2 to TRBJ2-3; 11 bases agree with TRBD2. In germline, CDR1 is SGHAT, CDR2 FQNNGV. This CDR3 spans 16 amino acids.

This clonotype occurred many times. The chain has TRBV9 and TRBJ2-3, with 9 positions matching TRBD1. The CDR3 totals 18 residues. The ends lost 0 bases at V and 3 bases at J; junction bases unmatched: 11. Per germline, CDR1 SGDLS and CDR2 YYNGEE. CDR3 bases: TGTGCCAGCAGCGTAGAAAGTTCCGGGACAGGGTGGACAGATACGCAGTATTTT. This translates into CASSVESSGTGWTDTQYF.

Worth noting for this clonotype: A much larger clonotype is one base distant, so this may be a read error. The CDR3 DNA is TGCAACGTACTCGGACCCAGAGGGGACTACGAGCAGTACTTC. Translating it yields CNVLGPRGDYEQYF. The chain combines TRBV29-1 with TRBJ2-7; D may correspond to TRBD1 or TRBD2 (5 bases each). The CDR3 sequence is 14 residues long. Germline V gene data show CDR1 as SQVTM and CDR2 as ANQGSEA.

This clonotype was seen ten or more times. The rearrangement joins TRBV19 to TRBJ1-5; TRBD1 is a possible D gene (5 bases). V was cut by 4 bases and J by 9 bases, with 10 bases left in between. CDR1 LNHDA and CDR2 SQIVND come from the germline V gene (reference sequence). CDR3 length: 12 residues. The CDR3 coding sequence is TGTGCCAGTAGTACCCTGGGGGGGCCCCAGCATTTT. As protein: CASSTLGGPQHF.

This clonotype was picked up many times. J is TRBJ1-1 and V is TRBV7-9; D gene uncertain. Trimming took 5 bases from V and 4 from J, leaving 17 bases between them. CDR3 length: 15 residues. CDR1 is SEHNR and CDR2 is FQNEAQ in the germline V gene (reference sequence). The chain's CDR3 is CASSLHPGGSTEAFF. Written as DNA, the CDR3 is TGTGCCAGCAGCCTTCACCCTGGCGGGAGCACTGAAGCTTTCTTT.

This clonotype has more than one count but fewer than ten. CDR3 bases: TGTGCCAGCAGTGACCACAGAGATTCACCCCTCCACTTT. Encoded protein: CASSDHRDSPLHF. V gene TRBV6-1 combines with J gene TRBJ1-6; D not resolved. The CDR3 runs to 13 residues. Trimming cost V 3 bases and J 8 bases, with 8 bases left between them. Germline lookup yields CDR1 MNHNS and CDR2 SASEGT.

There are a few counts of this clonotype. V gene TRBV7-6 combines with J gene TRBJ2-2; no clear D gene. Trimming removed 5 bases at V and 2 bases at J, with 18 bases between. Germline CDR1 and CDR2: SGHVS and FNYEAQ. The CDR3 is made up of 17 amino acids. The CDR3 DNA reads as TGTGCCAGCAGCCTAGGCGGACGTTCATCAAACACCGGGGAGCTGTTTTTT. Protein sequence: CASSLGGRSSNTGELFF.

The rearrangement uses TRBV10-3 and TRBJ2-7, with no clear D. V was pared by 1 base and J by 2 bases, with 9 bases between. Germline V gene sequence: CDR1 ENHRY, CDR2 SYGVKD. The CDR3 runs to 14 residues. As DNA, the CDR3 is TGTGCCATCAGTGAGTTTCCAGTTACCTACGAGCAGTACTTC. Its protein product is CAISEFPVTYEQYF.

Many counts were recorded for this clonotype. The chain is built from TRBV27 and TRBJ2-7, with 9 bases identical to TRBD1. This CDR3 is 15 amino acids long. The V gene's germline CDR1 is MNHEY and CDR2 SMNVEV (reference sequence). V trimming: 5 bases; J trimming: 2 bases; junction bases outside the gene matches: 7. The CDR3 protein is CASSTLRQGAYEQYF. The CDR3 nucleotides are TGTGCCAGCAGTACCTTGAGACAGGGGGCCTACGAGCAGTACTTC.

This clonotype was seen a few times. This rearrangement joins TRBV12-3 or TRBV12-4 to TRBJ2-3, with D possibly being TRBD1 (5 bases). V shed 6 bases and J shed 0 bases, with 13 bases lying between them. The CDR3 runs to 15 residues. The CDR3 loop reads CASSLGAGSTDTQYF. The DNA for the CDR3 is TGTGCCAGCAGCCTTGGGGCAGGGAGCACAGATACGCAGTATTTT.

This clonotype was picked up a small number of times. The genes are TRBV28 and TRBJ2-7, with 9 bases that match TRBD2. Germline V lookup: CDR1 MDHEN, CDR2 SYDVKM. The CDR3 covers 14 residues. The J segment lost 3 bases and the V segment lost 10 bases, leaving 10 bases of the junction unmatched. The chain's CDR3 is CATKEAGGLYEQYF. For the CDR3, the DNA is TGTGCCACCAAAGAAGCGGGGGGCCTCTACGAGCAGTACTTC.